This T cell receptor (beta chain) was obtained from a study of T-cell memory formation after mild COVID-19. CDR3 length: 14 residues. The germline gives CDR1 KGHSH, CDR2 LQKENI. The V end lost 3 bases, the J end lost 6 bases, and 9 bases lay between the germline ends. Only a few counts were recorded for this clonotype. The antigen remains unidentified. Broader study findings: Of the contracting clones, CD4+ ones lay mainly in CM and EM, and CD8+ ones in EMRA. Pre-infection memory carried some responding clones, suggesting that cross-reactive memory joined.

Employing constant-segment primers, 5'RACE generated TCR alpha and TCR beta cDNA libraries bearing sample barcodes and UMIs. TCRdb reprocessed the 5' RACE reads via MiXCR and lists one record per CDR3 protein. The data contain a few hundred thousand distinct CDR3 sequences, 20% to 30% of them singletons. This TCR was sampled from an adult woman who had mild COVID-19 (a few samples of this study predate the infection). Cell type and time point are not known. J is TRBJ1-6 and V is TRBV18, with D maybe TRBD1 (5 bases). The specimen sequenced was PBMCs or a T cell subset sorted from them (not recorded which). The CDR3 loop is CASSPGGGNSPLHF. The CDR3, as DNA: TGTGCCAGCTCACCGGGGGGAGGTAATTCACCCCTCCACTTT.